This T cell receptor (beta chain) is from a study of cytomegalovirus exposure and HLA in healthy donors. The V gene's germline CDR1 is MNHEY and CDR2 SMNVEV (reference sequence). The CDR3 length is 16 residues. V lost 2 bases, J lost 5 bases, and 16 bases lay in between. PCR primers comprised 60 Vbeta and 13 Jbeta primers. TCRdb's table, derived via immunoSEQ multiplex PCR, lists solely in-frame clones and lacks some. The sample holds under 200,000 clones, approximately 86% seen once. The V gene is TRBV27, the J gene TRBJ1-5; D not resolved. The sample comprised PBMCs. The clonotype comes from a woman aged 18-35 years in good health and CMV-seronegative. The CDR3 reads CASSLMSGGFHQPQHF. The DNA for the CDR3 is TGTGCCAGCAGTTTAATGTCCGGAGGGTTCCATCAGCCCCAGCATTTT.